A selection of T cell receptor beta chains follows, all from one sample in a study of cytomegalovirus exposure and HLA in healthy donors. The method was immunoSEQ multiplex PCR; TCRdb's version includes in-frame clones alone and lacks a portion of them. The table lists about 160,000 clones, around 83% of them singletons. Source material: PBMCs. Receptors were obtained from a male donor in good health and CMV-seropositive. Both conserved end residues are part of each CDR3. A D gene is named only where the DNA matches it firmly. For some rows the clone size is stated as once, few or many, or as a class when expanded; others skip it.

V gene	D gene	clone size	J gene	CDR3 DNA	CDR3 protein
TRBV2	-	-	TRBJ2-7	TGTGCCAGCACTGGGGGGACAGACACGAATAGGCAGTACTTC	CASTGGTDTNRQYF
TRBV15	TRBD1	-	TRBJ2-5	TGTGCCACCAGCAGAGGGGACAGGGGCCGGGAGACCCAGTACTTC	CATSRGDRGRETQYF
TRBV6-4	-	-	TRBJ1-2	TGTGCCAGCAGTGCCCAGGGCCATAACTACACCTTC	CASSAQGHNYTF
TRBV4-1	-	-	TRBJ1-2	TGCGCCAGCATCTCCACGAGGGAGGGAAATAAGGGCTACACCTTC	CASISTREGNKGYTF
TRBV5-1	-	-	TRBJ2-3	TGCGCCAGCAGACACCTCAGGGGTTCTAGCACAGATACGCAGTATTTT	CASRHLRGSSTDTQYF
TRBV7-8	TRBD1	-	TRBJ1-1	TGTGCCCTATCCCGAAGGCGTAGGGGACAGGGGGCCGCCGGGAACACTGAAGCTTTCTTT	CALSRRRRGQGAAGNTEAFF
TRBV7-8	TRBD1	-	TRBJ1-4	TGTGCCAGCAGCTTAGCGCAAGGAGGGGGCAGGACTAATGAAAAACTGTTTTTT	CASSLAQGGGRTNEKLFF
TRBV6-5	TRBD2	-	TRBJ2-3	TGTGCCAGCAGTTACTCCCAAGCGGGAGGGCTAGATACGCAGTATTTT	CASSYSQAGGLDTQYF
TRBV5-1	-	-	TRBJ1-1	TGCGCCAGCAGCTTGGGGCCCACCGGGGAAGGGACTGAAGCTTTCTTT	CASSLGPTGEGTEAFF
TRBV10-3	TRBD2	-	TRBJ2-2	TGTGCCATCCCTGATATCAAGCTAGCGGGGGGCCCAAACATGGGCGGGGAGCTGTTTTTT	CAIPDIKLAGGPNMGGELFF
TRBV30	-	-	TRBJ2-7	TGTGCCTGGAGTGTCACGGTATCCTACGAGCAGTACTTC	CAWSVTVSYEQYF
TRBV9	TRBD2	-	TRBJ2-3	TGTGCCAGCAGCTCCGGGGGGAGCACAGATACGCAGTATTTT	CASSSGGSTDTQYF
TRBV28	TRBD2	-	TRBJ2-6	TGTGCCAGCAGTTTTGGCGGGGGAACTGGGGCCAACGTCCTGACTTTC	CASSFGGGTGANVLTF
TRBV28	TRBD2	-	TRBJ2-7	TGTGCCAGCAGTTTCAGGGAGCGGGGGCTGTACGAGCAGTACTTC	CASSFRERGLYEQYF
TRBV19	-	once	TRBJ1-2	TGTGCCACAAGGCGGGATGGAAACTATGGCTACACCTTC	CATRRDGNYGYTF
TRBV5-1	-	-	TRBJ2-1	TGCGCCAGCAGCTTGGGCGTTTCCTACAATGAGCAGTTCTTC	CASSLGVSYNEQFF
TRBV7-8	TRBD1	-	TRBJ1-5	TGTGCCAGCAGCTTCGACAGGGGGAAGGGGCCCCAGCATTTT	CASSFDRGKGPQHF
TRBV6-5	TRBD2	once	TRBJ2-5	TGTGCCAGCACTAGCGGGCAAGAGACCCAGTACTTC	CASTSGQETQYF
TRBV5-1	-	-	TRBJ1-1	TGCGCCAGCAGCTGGGAGGGGATAAACACTGAAGCTTTCTTT	CASSWEGINTEAFF
TRBV11-2	-	once	TRBJ1-6	TGTGCCAGCAGCTTAGGAGAGAGGAATTCACCCCTCCACTTT	CASSLGERNSPLHF
TRBV14	TRBD1	few	TRBJ1-6	TGTGCCAGCAGCCCGATAGACAGGGGTGGAGCGACACCCCTCCACTTT	CASSPIDRGGATPLHF
TRBV10-2	-	-	TRBJ1-1	TGCGCCAGCAGGGAGACAGTCCCAAAGAACACTGAAGCTTTCTTT	CASRETVPKNTEAFF
TRBV11-2	-	-	TRBJ2-7	TGTGCCAGCGGACCTAACATGGGGGGTACGTGGGCCGAGCAGTACTTC	CASGPNMGGTWAEQYF
TRBV11-2	-	-	TRBJ2-7	TGTGCCAGCAGCCCAGGTGAGATCCGGTACGAGCAGTACTTC	CASSPGEIRYEQYF
TRBV15	TRBD2	-	TRBJ2-3	TGTGCCACCAGCAGGGTACCCGGGACTAGCGGCCCAGATACGCAGTATTTT	CATSRVPGTSGPDTQYF
TRBV25-1	TRBD1	-	TRBJ2-7	TGTGCCAGCAGTCTGTCTTCGGGACAGGCCTACGAGCAGTACTTC	CASSLSSGQAYEQYF
TRBV2	TRBD1	once	TRBJ2-2	TGTGCAACCCAGGGGGACAACACCGGGGAGCTGTTTTTT	CATQGDNTGELFF
TRBV4-3	TRBD2	-	TRBJ2-7	TGCGCCAGCAGCCAAGAGAGCGGGAGTGGCTACGAGCAGTACTTC	CASSQESGSGYEQYF
TRBV5-1	TRBD1	-	TRBJ2-5	TGCGCCAGCGGTCGAGGGGACAGGGGCCTTGGAGAGACCCAGTACTTC	CASGRGDRGLGETQYF
TRBV30	-	-	TRBJ2-6	TGTGCCTGGAGTGTAGGGGGAGCCAACGGCCTGACTTTC	CAWSVGGANGLTF
TRBV5-1	TRBD1	-	TRBJ1-1	TGCGCCAGCAGCGTAGGGGGCGCGAACACTGAAGCTTTCTTT	CASSVGGANTEAFF
TRBV11-2	-	few	TRBJ1-5	TGTGCCAGCAGCTTGACAGGACGCAATCAGCCCCAGCATTTT	CASSLTGRNQPQHF
TRBV10-3	-	-	TRBJ1-1	TGTGCCATCAGTGGGGGCAGTGGGAACACTGAAGCTTTCTTT	CAISGGSGNTEAFF
TRBV2	-	-	TRBJ2-7	TGTGCCAGCAGTTCGGACACCTACGAGCAGTACTTC	CASSSDTYEQYF
TRBV19	-	-	TRBJ1-5	TGTGCCAGTAGTATAGTCGACACCAATCAGCCCCAGCATTTT	CASSIVDTNQPQHF
TRBV5-1	-	-	TRBJ2-7	TGCGCCAGCAGCTTGGGAGACAAAGACGAGCAGTACTTC	CASSLGDKDEQYF
TRBV29-1	TRBD1	-	TRBJ2-1	TGCAGCGTGGGGACAGGTCCCACGGGTAATGAGCAGTTCTTC	CSVGTGPTGNEQFF
TRBV6-5	-	once	TRBJ1-3	TGTGCCAGCAGGCGGGACGGCTCTGGAAACACCATATATTTT	CASRRDGSGNTIYF
TRBV18	-	-	TRBJ2-2	TGTGCCAGCTCACCGGGGGCCACCGGGGAGCTGTTTTTT	CASSPGATGELFF
TRBV2	TRBD2	-	TRBJ2-5	TGTGCCAGCAGTGGGGGTAGCGGGGGGCCAATTTCCCAAGAGACCCAGTACTTC	CASSGGSGGPISQETQYF
TRBV29-1	-	-	TRBJ2-5	TGCAGCGGAAAATTAGACAGCCACCAAGAGACCCAGTACTTC	CSGKLDSHQETQYF
TRBV5-1	TRBD1	once	TRBJ1-1	TGCGCCAGCAGCTTACGAACCGGGACAGGGAACACTGAAGCTTTCTTT	CASSLRTGTGNTEAFF
TRBV13	-	-	TRBJ1-1	TGTGCCAGCAGCTTACCCGTACAGGGTATCGACACTGAAGCTTTCTTT	CASSLPVQGIDTEAFF
TRBV14	-	-	TRBJ2-7	TGTGCCAGCAGCCAAGGATCCCGGGACACCCCCTACGAGCAGTACTTC	CASSQGSRDTPYEQYF
TRBV30	-	-	TRBJ1-3	TGTGCCTGTCTTCCGGGGGGTGGAAACACCATATATTTT	CACLPGGGNTIYF
TRBV10-2	TRBD1	-	TRBJ1-6	TGCGCCAGCAGGCGGACAGGCGGCGGATCCTCACCCCTCCACTTT	CASRRTGGGSSPLHF
TRBV2	TRBD1	-	TRBJ2-7	TGTGCCAGCAGCGGGACAGGGGGCTACGAGCAGTACTTC	CASSGTGGYEQYF
TRBV7-9	TRBD1	-	TRBJ1-1	TGTGCCAGCAGCAACCAGGACAGGGGCGACAACACTGAAGCTTTCTTT	CASSNQDRGDNTEAFF
TRBV18	-	-	TRBJ2-7	TGTGCCAGCTCACCGATGAGTAGCTCCTACGAGCAGTACTTC	CASSPMSSSYEQYF
TRBV7-9	-	-	TRBJ1-6	TGTGCCAGCAGCTTAGCGCTAGCGGATTCACCCCTCCACTTT	CASSLALADSPLHF
TRBV14	TRBD1	-	TRBJ2-7	TGTGCCAGCAGCCAACAGACAGGGGAGCAGTACTTC	CASSQQTGEQYF
TRBV5-1	-	-	TRBJ2-3	TGCGCCAGCAGCTTGGCGCAGGGGACAGATACGCAGTATTTT	CASSLAQGTDTQYF
TRBV25-1	-	-	TRBJ2-3	TGTGCCAGCAGTGTACCGGGAGTCTTCGGAGATACGCAGTATTTT	CASSVPGVFGDTQYF
TRBV9	-	few	TRBJ1-6	TGTGCCAGCAGCGTAGCTGGAGGAGGGAATTCACCCCTCCACTTT	CASSVAGGGNSPLHF
TRBV7-2	TRBD2	once	TRBJ2-1	TGTGCCAGCAGCTTAGTGGTGACTAGCGGTAGTCACAATGAGCAGTTCTTC	CASSLVVTSGSHNEQFF
TRBV28	-	-	TRBJ2-7	TGTGCCAGCAGTTCCTCCGGGACAAGGAGCTACGAGCAGTACTTC	CASSSSGTRSYEQYF
TRBV9	-	-	TRBJ1-4	TGTGCCAGCAGTGTACGAGGTTCTAATGAAAAACTGTTTTTT	CASSVRGSNEKLFF